The text below deals with one TCR beta chain. The source of the sample is a study of cytomegalovirus exposure and HLA in healthy donors. The CDR3 loop spans 14 amino acids. CDR1 is LNHDA, CDR2 SQIVND, per germline (reference sequence). Losses at the gene ends were 5 bases for V and 3 bases for J; bases not matched to a gene: 4. The PCR employed 60 Vbeta primers together with 13 Jbeta primers. Data came from immunoSEQ multiplex PCR; TCRdb stores just in-frame clones and leaves some out. The data hold roughly 140,000 clones, with 60% to 80% observed a single time. Whereas donors were nominally healthy upon sampling, unrecorded immune exposures were probable.

The chain has TRBV19 and TRBJ1-5, with 7 bases fitting TRBD1. The sequenced material came from PBMCs. The sequence came from a male donor in good health and CMV-seronegative. The CDR3 region is CASSRDSLNQPQHF. CDR3 DNA: TGTGCCAGTAGTCGGGACAGTCTCAATCAGCCCCAGCATTTT.